This TCR beta chain was profiled in a study of cytotoxic CD8 clonotypes in ibrutinib-treated CLL (dated by TCRdb to about 2021). Background for the entire study: The cohort had 11 relapsed/refractory and approximately 15 treatment-naive patients; 17 were IGHV unmutated. Partial responses were observed in 24 patients and complete responses in 2; after a median follow-up of 68 months, remission was maintained in 15 or so patients and progression was observed in approximately twelve. The response samples were drawn at a median of approximately twelve months into treatment, with a range of about 6 to 36 months. On average, each sample yielded 255,043 productive templates and 85,000 to 95,000 productive rearrangements. Longitudinal samples were obtainable from about 30% of the roughly 90 participants in the trial. Cryopreserved peripheral blood mononuclear cells were collected before treatment, at response, and at either disease progression or sustained remission. Overall study results and their limits: At baseline, clonality was higher than in age-matched healthy donors and showed a strong correlation with circulating CD8+ T-cell counts. Sampling times were not matched between sustained-remission and progressing patients, and lymph node repertoires were not studied. Public clonotypes were found to be uncommon and were observed to contract or remain stable during treatment; the increase in clonality was shown to reflect expansion of private clonotypes at ibrutinib response. Clonality increased at ibrutinib response, stayed stable in sustained remission, and fell back toward baseline at progression.

This clone was recorded a few times. Its specific antigen is unknown. Per-nucleotide qualities are absent, and no much larger clonotype sits a single base away. This CDR3 is also generated by other DNA sequences in the sample. For TCR beta library preparation, approximately 1.9 micrograms of genomic DNA was extracted from cryopreserved PBMCs. Longitudinal blood samples from CLL patients receiving ibrutinib monotherapy were subjected to high-throughput TCR beta sequencing. The patients took part in an open-label, single-center phase 2 trial of ibrutinib monotherapy. A MiSeq instrument was used for deep resolution sequencing, which targeted depths ranging from 1 in 1 million up to 1 in 200,000 T cells, with coverage averaging 10x for each clonotype. TCR beta libraries were generated with the immunoSEQ hsTCRB Kit. On the authors' methods: The data were analyzed with ImmunoSEQ Analyzer and ImmunoSEQ Data Assistant, and V, D and J gene assignments followed IMGT definitions. Clonality, which ranges from 0 to 1, was calculated by subtracting the normalized Shannon entropy of productive rearrangement frequencies from one. Only overrepresented clonotypes making up at least 0.05% of the repertoire of each patient were included in the public clonotype analysis. Fewer than 15 repertoires from age-matched healthy donors, obtained from immuneACCESS, served as clonality controls. The immuneACCESS repertoire file appears here via TCRdb, limited to in-frame rearrangements. These files lack a portion of the clones; in checked studies, under half of the deficit traces to unresolved V genes, and the cause of the others is not known. V and J calls and clone size come straight from that table; D and trimming were deduced from the DNA. The sample data list more than 9,000 clones, and approximately 65% of these were observed just once. About 25% of the sample comes from the top ten.

The CDR3 numbers 13 residues from cysteine through phenylalanine. Just CDR3 DNA is preserved here, 39 bases in frame from base 1. V was cut back by 3 bases and J by 3 bases, leaving a gap of 9 bases between them. The germline V gene provides CDR1 KGHSH and CDR2 LQKENI. The V gene is TRBV18 and the J gene is TRBJ2-7, with no confident D gene call. The TCR sequence derives from a human donor with chronic lymphocytic leukemia. The specimen was PBMCs, collected before ibrutinib treatment. The CDR3 here reads CASSPRRSYEQYF. The nucleotide sequence is given as TGTGCCAGCTCACCCAGAAGAAGCTACGAGCAGTACTTC.